The 25 T cell receptor beta chains presented below share a single source sample, sequenced in a study of CD8 T cells in ankylosing spondylitis. A single record per CDR3 protein comes from TCRdb applying MiXCR to the 5' RACE reads. The sample holds hundreds of thousands of distinct CDR3 sequences, 8% to 9.5% seen once. The source material was blood, either unsorted or a sorted T cell fraction (not recorded which). These receptors were obtained from a male donor with ankylosing spondylitis or in good health (not recorded which).

The chain employs TRBV10-3 and TRBJ2-7, with D possibly matching TRBD2 (7 bases). The germline V gene encodes CDR1 ENHRY and CDR2 SYGVKD. The length of the CDR3 is 14 residues. V lost 6 bases and J lost 7, with 19 bases in between. Written as DNA, the CDR3 is TGTGCCATCAGGGGAGGGGGAAGGCTCGCAGAGCAGTACTTC. Translated: CAIRGGGRLAEQYF.

Notes on this clonotype: One junction end disagrees with the germline gene, perhaps due to a read error. V gene TRBV4-2 combines with J gene TRBJ2-3, with unresolved D. The CDR3 totals 14 residues. Germline lookup yields CDR1 LGHNA and CDR2 YNFKEQ. Here the CDR3 reads CAISPGLRTDTQYF. The CDR3 DNA is TGTGCCATCAGCCCCGGGCTCCGCACAGATACGCAGTATTTT.

Many counts were recorded for this clonotype. The V call is TRBV5-1, the J call TRBJ2-1; D gene ambiguous. Germline CDR1 and CDR2: SGHRS and YFSETQ. The CDR3 is made up of 16 amino acids. Trimming cost V 1 base and J 0 bases, with 11 bases left between them. The CDR3 DNA is TGCGCCAGCAGCTTGACCGGGTATAGCTCCTACAATGAGCAGTTCTTC. Translating it yields CASSLTGYSSYNEQFF.

The chain is built from TRBV18 and TRBJ1-5, with D uncertain. Trimming cost V 1 base and J 1 base, with 8 bases left between them. This CDR3 is 15 amino acids long. CDR1 and CDR2 from the germline V gene are KGHSH and LQKENI. CDR3 DNA: TGTGCCAGCTCACCACAGGGATGGAGCAATCAGCCCCAGCATTTT. Amino acids: CASSPQGWSNQPQHF.

This clonotype was observed a handful of times. The chain is built from TRBV29-1 and TRBJ2-1, with D maybe TRBD2 (5 bases). Germline lookup yields CDR1 SQVTM and CDR2 ANQGSEA. The V end lost 3 bases, the J end lost 8 bases, and 14 bases lay between the germline ends. The CDR3 spans 13 residues. The chain's CDR3 is CSVEPGLVDEQFF. In DNA, the CDR3 is TGCAGCGTTGAGCCCGGACTTGTCGATGAGCAGTTCTTC.

This clonotype has ten or more counts. The chain recombines TRBV9 with TRBJ2-5, with D unresolved. Germline-derived CDR1 and CDR2 are SGDLS and YYNGEE. V gave up 0 bases and J gave up 2 bases, with 5 bases separating them. The CDR3 runs to 13 residues. CDR3: CASSVGVQETQYF. The CDR3 nucleotides are TGTGCCAGCAGCGTAGGAGTACAAGAGACCCAGTACTTC.

This clonotype was seen ten or more times. This chain connects TRBV5-1 to TRBJ2-1, with D unresolved. V was pared by 0 bases and J by 3 bases, with 10 bases between. CDR1 is SGHRS, CDR2 YFSETQ, per germline. The CDR3 is 15 residues long. The CDR3 sequence is CASSLESSFYNEQFF. CDR3 DNA sequence: TGCGCCAGCAGCTTGGAGTCGAGTTTCTACAATGAGCAGTTCTTC.

This clonotype came up many times. The rearrangement joins TRBV12-3 or TRBV12-4 to TRBJ1-1; 9 bases line up with TRBD1. Unmatched junction bases numbered 0, after V lost 0 bases and J lost 4 bases. There are 14 residues in the CDR3. In nucleotides, the CDR3 is TGTGCCAGCAGTTTAGCGGACAGGGGCACTGAAGCTTTCTTT. This codes for CASSLADRGTEAFF.

The chain combines TRBV12-3 or TRBV12-4 with TRBJ2-3; 13 bases agree with TRBD2. J gave up 7 bases and V 5 bases, and 3 bases lay outside the gene matches. CDR3 length: 14 residues. Here the CDR3 reads CASSTGTSGNTQYF. The CDR3 DNA sequence: TGTGCCAGCAGTACCGGGACTAGCGGGAATACGCAGTATTTT.

This clonotype came up many times. The rearrangement uses TRBV25-1 and TRBJ1-3; 10 nucleotides agree with TRBD1. CDR3 length equals 17 residues. Per the germline V gene, CDR1 is MGHDK and CDR2 is SYGVNS. The J segment lost 1 base and the V segment lost 4 bases, leaving 7 bases of the junction unmatched. The CDR3 reads CASSASGQGKSGNTIYF. DNA for the CDR3: TGTGCCAGCAGTGCCTCGGGACAGGGGAAGTCTGGAAACACCATATATTTT. The full variable domain, in which reference TRBV25-1 and TRBJ1-3 provide the parts outside the CDR3, is EADIYQTPRYLVIGTGKKITLECSQTMGHDKMYWYQQDPGMELHLIHYSYGVNSTEKGDLSSESTVSRIRTEHFPLTLESARPSHTSQYLCASSASGQGKSGNTIYFGEGSWLTVV.

In its sample, this clonotype was seen many times. The chain carries TRBV5-1 and TRBJ2-3, with D possibly being TRBD2 (5 bases). The CDR3 is 13 residues long. V lost 4 bases to trimming and J lost 2 bases, with 8 bases between them. Per germline, CDR1 SGHRS and CDR2 YFSETQ. CDR3 in DNA: TGCGCCAGCAGCGCGGACTCCACAGATACGCAGTATTTT. Protein product: CASSADSTDTQYF.

In this sample, this clonotype turned up many times. This chain connects TRBV10-3 to TRBJ2-7; D unresolved. Germline V gene data show CDR1 as ENHRY and CDR2 as SYGVKD. V gave up 4 bases and J gave up 0 bases, with 4 bases separating them. This CDR3 region has 12 residues. CDR3 loop: CAISGNSYEQYF. DNA of the CDR3: TGTGCCATCAGTGGAAACTCCTACGAGCAGTACTTC.

This clonotype has a handful of counts. This chain links TRBV4-2 with TRBJ2-1; 10 nucleotides line up with TRBD2. This CDR3 has 21 amino acids. Germline lookup yields CDR1 LGHNA and CDR2 YNFKEQ. With V trimmed by 0 bases and J by 7 bases, 21 bases remained unmatched. The CDR3 sequence: CASSQDTSVPGGASGRNEQFF. The CDR3 nucleotides read TGTGCCAGCAGCCAAGATACCAGTGTTCCAGGGGGGGCTAGCGGGAGAAATGAGCAGTTCTTC.

This clonotype was picked up many times. The junction and the germline gene differ at one end; a read error may be behind it. This sequence joins TRBV7-3 and TRBJ2-5; 9 bases are a match to TRBD1. The germline gives CDR1 SGHTA, CDR2 FQGTGA. There are 15 residues in the CDR3. CDR3 in DNA: TGTGCCAGCAGCATAACAGGGGGCTCTGGGGAGACCCAGTACTTC. It specifies CASSITGGSGETQYF. The full variable domain, in which reference TRBV7-3 and TRBJ2-5 provide the parts outside the CDR3, is GAGVSQTPSNKVTEKGKYVELRCDPISGHTALYWYRQSLGQGPEFLIYFQGTGAADDSGLPNDRFFAVRPEGSVSTLKIQRTERGDSAVYLCASSITGGSGETQYFGPGTRLLVL.

The gene calls are TRBV29-1 and TRBJ2-5; 11 bases line up with TRBD2. The germline V gene has CDR1 SQVTM and CDR2 ANQGSEA. This CDR3 region has 15 residues. J was trimmed by 2 bases and V by 7 bases; bases with no gene match: 9. The CDR3 spells CSGGVGLADQETQYF. In DNA, the CDR3 is TGCAGCGGGGGGGTGGGACTAGCGGATCAAGAGACCCAGTACTTC.

This clonotype showed up many times. This chain connects TRBV20-1 to TRBJ2-5; 7 bases match TRBD2. Per germline, CDR1 DFQATT and CDR2 SNEGSKA (reference sequence). The CDR3 covers 14 residues. Trimming at V came to 2 bases and at J to 9 bases, leaving 12 bases not matched to a gene. CDR3 sequence reads: CSARPRLAARAQYF. Here the CDR3 DNA reads TGCAGTGCTAGACCCAGACTAGCCGCAAGGGCCCAGTACTTC.

This clonotype was detected ten times or more. The chain recombines TRBV4-3 with TRBJ2-1, with no clear D. The CDR3 totals 16 residues. Germline V gene data show CDR1 as LGHNA and CDR2 as YSLEER. Trimming removed 0 bases from V and 0 bases from J, with 9 bases in between. CDR3 protein: CASSQDGLSSYNEQFF. The CDR3 DNA reads as TGCGCCAGCAGCCAAGATGGCCTCAGCTCCTACAATGAGCAGTTCTTC.

This clonotype was observed many times. The rearrangement links TRBV7-9 to TRBJ2-5; 8 positions agree with TRBD1. Per germline, CDR1 SEHNR and CDR2 FQNEAQ (reference sequence). CDR3 length equals 15 residues. The trim removed 1 base at V and 5 bases at J, leaving 6 bases unmatched. The DNA of the CDR3 is TGTGCCAGCAGCTTAGTAGACAGGGGTGGTGAGACCCAGTACTTC. Translation gives CASSLVDRGGETQYF. Variable domain in full (rest from reference TRBV7-9 and TRBJ2-5): DTGVSQNPRHKITKRGQNVTFRCDPISEHNRLYWYRQTLGQGPEFLTYFQNEAQLEKSRLLSDRFSAERPKGSFSTLEIQRTEQGDSAMYLCASSLVDRGGETQYFGPGTRLLVL.

This clonotype has more than one count but fewer than ten. The CDR3 is CASSFGDGTEAFF. DNA of the CDR3: TGTGCCAGCAGCTTCGGTGACGGCACTGAAGCTTTCTTT. The chain employs TRBV11-2 and TRBJ1-1; the D is unclear. The CDR3 sequence is 13 residues long. From germline, CDR1 is SGHAT and CDR2 FQNNGV. The ends were cut back, 3 bases at V and 4 bases at J, with 9 bases in the middle.

Regarding this clonotype: Compared with germline, one end of the junction differs, possibly owing to a read error. This chain joins TRBV19 and TRBJ2-3; 7 nucleotides match TRBD2. The CDR3 totals 15 residues. The V gene's germline CDR1 is LNHDA and CDR2 SQIVND (reference sequence). The CDR3 DNA reads as TGTGCCAGTAGACCAGCGGGATGGGGCACAGATACGAAGTATTTT. It encodes CASRPAGWGTDTKYF. Based on the CDR3 plus reference TRBV19 and TRBJ2-3, the full variable domain is DGGITQSPKYLFRKEGQNVTLSCEQNLNHDAMYWYRQDPGQGLRLIYYSQIVNDFQKGDIAEGYSVSREKKESFPLTVTSAQKNPTAFYLCASRPAGWGTDTKYFGPGTRLTVL.

The V and J genes are TRBV20-1 and TRBJ2-5, with D perhaps being TRBD1 or TRBD2 (5 bases each). The V gene's germline CDR1 is DFQATT and CDR2 SNEGSKA (reference sequence). Trimming took 5 bases from V and 7 from J, leaving 17 bases between them. This CDR3 has 13 residues. CDR3 sequence (DNA): TGCAGTGCTCACCTAGGACGGGGCAGGACCCAGTACTTC. Translating gives CSAHLGRGRTQYF.

This clonotype was picked up many times. The chain is built from TRBV7-9 and TRBJ1-1, with D uncertain. The germline gives CDR1 SEHNR, CDR2 FQNEAQ (reference sequence). The CDR3 runs to 14 residues. V dropped 5 bases and J dropped 2 bases, with 12 bases sitting between them. The CDR3 is CASSPPLANTEAFF. The CDR3 DNA is TGTGCCAGCAGCCCCCCCCTTGCCAACACTGAAGCTTTCTTT. The whole variable domain, remainder taken from reference TRBV7-9 and TRBJ1-1, is DTGVSQNPRHKITKRGQNVTFRCDPISEHNRLYWYRQTLGQGPEFLTYFQNEAQLEKSRLLSDRFSAERPKGSFSTLEIQRTEQGDSAMYLCASSPPLANTEAFFGQGTRLTVV.

The rearrangement links TRBV20-1 to TRBJ2-5; D may be TRBD2 (5 bases). The CDR3 runs 14 residues. Germline V gene data show CDR1 as DFQATT and CDR2 as SNEGSKA (reference sequence). V lost 4 bases and J 5 bases, leaving 17 bases between the germline ends. CDR3 amino acids: CSANGQRASETQYF. DNA of the CDR3: TGCAGTGCTAATGGGCAGAGGGCATCGGAGACCCAGTACTTC.

The table lists this clonotype with many counts. Here the CDR3 reads CASSMSGEWTQYF. The CDR3, as DNA: TGTGCCAGTAGTATGAGCGGGGAGTGGACCCAGTACTTC. The chain couples TRBV19 to TRBJ2-5, with 7 positions matching TRBD2. The V gene's germline CDR1 is LNHDA and CDR2 SQIVND (reference sequence). CDR3 length equals 13 residues. The V and J ends lost 3 bases and 7 bases, in that order; junction bases with no gene match: 5.

This clonotype appeared many times. CDR3 amino acids: CASSTQGGEQFF. The CDR3 DNA reads TGTGCCAGTAGTACACAGGGGGGCGAGCAGTTCTTC. The chain employs TRBV19 and TRBJ2-1; 8 nucleotides align to TRBD1. The CDR3 contains 12 residues. The germline V gene encodes CDR1 LNHDA and CDR2 SQIVND (reference sequence). Trimming removed 4 bases from V and 10 bases from J; junction bases left unmatched: 3.